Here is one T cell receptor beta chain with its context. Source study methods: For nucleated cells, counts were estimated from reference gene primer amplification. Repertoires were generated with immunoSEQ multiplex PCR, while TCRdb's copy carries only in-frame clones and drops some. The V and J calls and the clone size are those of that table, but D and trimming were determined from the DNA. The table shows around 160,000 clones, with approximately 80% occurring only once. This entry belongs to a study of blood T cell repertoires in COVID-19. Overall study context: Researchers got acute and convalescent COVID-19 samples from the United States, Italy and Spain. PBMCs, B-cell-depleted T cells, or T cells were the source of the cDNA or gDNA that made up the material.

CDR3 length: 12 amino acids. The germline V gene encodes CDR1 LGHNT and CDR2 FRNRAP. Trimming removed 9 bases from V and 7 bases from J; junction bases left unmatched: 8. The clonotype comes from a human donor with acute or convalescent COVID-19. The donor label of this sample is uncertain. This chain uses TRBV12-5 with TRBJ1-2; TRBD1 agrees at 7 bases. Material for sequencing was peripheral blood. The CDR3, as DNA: TGTGCTAGCTTCCAGGGGGGATTTGGCTACACCTTC. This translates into CASFQGGFGYTF.